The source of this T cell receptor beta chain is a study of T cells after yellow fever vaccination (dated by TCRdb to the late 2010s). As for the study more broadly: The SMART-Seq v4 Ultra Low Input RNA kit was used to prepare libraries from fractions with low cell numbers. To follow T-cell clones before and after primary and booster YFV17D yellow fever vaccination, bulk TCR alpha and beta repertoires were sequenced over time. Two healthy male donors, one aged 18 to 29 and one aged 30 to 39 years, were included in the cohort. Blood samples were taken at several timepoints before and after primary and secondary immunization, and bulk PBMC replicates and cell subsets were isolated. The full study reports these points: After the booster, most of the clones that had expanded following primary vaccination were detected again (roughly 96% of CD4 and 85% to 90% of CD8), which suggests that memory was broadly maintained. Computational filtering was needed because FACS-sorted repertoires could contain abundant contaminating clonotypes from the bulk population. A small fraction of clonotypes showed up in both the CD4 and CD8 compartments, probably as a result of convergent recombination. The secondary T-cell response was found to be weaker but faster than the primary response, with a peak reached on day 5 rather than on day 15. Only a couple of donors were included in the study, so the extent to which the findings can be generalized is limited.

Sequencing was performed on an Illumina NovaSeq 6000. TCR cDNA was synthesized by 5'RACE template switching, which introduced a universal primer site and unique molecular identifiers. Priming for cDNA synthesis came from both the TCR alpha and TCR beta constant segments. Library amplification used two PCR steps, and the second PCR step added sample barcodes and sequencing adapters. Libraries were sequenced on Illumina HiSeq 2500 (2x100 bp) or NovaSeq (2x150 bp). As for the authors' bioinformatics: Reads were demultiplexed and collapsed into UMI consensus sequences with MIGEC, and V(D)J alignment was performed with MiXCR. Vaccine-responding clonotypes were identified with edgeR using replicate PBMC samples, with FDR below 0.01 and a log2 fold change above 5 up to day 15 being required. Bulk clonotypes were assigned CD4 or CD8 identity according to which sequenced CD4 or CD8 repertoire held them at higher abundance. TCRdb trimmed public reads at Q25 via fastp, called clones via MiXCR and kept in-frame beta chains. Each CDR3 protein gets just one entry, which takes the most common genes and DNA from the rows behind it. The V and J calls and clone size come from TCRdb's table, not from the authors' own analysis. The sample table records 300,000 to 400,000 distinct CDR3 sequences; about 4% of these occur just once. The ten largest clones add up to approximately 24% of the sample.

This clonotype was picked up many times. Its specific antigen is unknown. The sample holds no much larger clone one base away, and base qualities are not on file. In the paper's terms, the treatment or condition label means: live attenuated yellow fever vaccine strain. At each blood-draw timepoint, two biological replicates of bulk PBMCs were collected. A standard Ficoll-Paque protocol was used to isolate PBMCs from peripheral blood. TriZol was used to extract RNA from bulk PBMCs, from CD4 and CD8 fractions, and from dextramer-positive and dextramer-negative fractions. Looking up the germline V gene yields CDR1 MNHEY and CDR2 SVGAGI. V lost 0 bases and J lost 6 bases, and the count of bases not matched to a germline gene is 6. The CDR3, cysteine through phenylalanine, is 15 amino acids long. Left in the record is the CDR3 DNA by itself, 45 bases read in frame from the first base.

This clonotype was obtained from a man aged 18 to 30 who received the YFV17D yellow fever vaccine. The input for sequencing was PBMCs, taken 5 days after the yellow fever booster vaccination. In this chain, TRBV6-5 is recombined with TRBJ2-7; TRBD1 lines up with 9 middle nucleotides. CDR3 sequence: CASSYSWTGVREQYF. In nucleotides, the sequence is TGTGCCAGCAGTTACTCGTGGACAGGGGTTCGCGAGCAGTACTTC.